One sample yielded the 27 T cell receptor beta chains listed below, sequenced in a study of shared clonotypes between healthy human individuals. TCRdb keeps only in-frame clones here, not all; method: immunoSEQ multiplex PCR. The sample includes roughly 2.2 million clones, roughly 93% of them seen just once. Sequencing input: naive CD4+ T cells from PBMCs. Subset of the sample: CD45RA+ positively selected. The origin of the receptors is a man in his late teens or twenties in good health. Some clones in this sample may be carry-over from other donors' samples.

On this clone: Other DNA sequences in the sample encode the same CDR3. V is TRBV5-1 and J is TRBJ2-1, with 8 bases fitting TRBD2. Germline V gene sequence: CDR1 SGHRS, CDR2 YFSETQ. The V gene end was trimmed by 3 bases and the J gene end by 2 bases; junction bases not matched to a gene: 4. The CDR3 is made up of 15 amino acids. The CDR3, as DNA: TGCGCCAGCAGCTCCTTAGCGGGGCCCTACAATGAGCAGTTCTTC. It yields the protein CASSSLAGPYNEQFF.

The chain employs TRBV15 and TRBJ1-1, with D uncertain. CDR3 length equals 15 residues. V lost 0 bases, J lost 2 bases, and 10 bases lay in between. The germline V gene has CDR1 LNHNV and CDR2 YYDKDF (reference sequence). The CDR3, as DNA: TGTGCCACCAGCAGAGATAGAAATCCCAACACTGAAGCTTTCTTT. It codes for CATSRDRNPNTEAFF.

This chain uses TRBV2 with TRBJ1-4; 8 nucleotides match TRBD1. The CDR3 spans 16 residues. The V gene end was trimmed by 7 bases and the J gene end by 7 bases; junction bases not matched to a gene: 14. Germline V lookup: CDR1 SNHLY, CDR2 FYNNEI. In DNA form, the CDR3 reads TGTGCCAGCACCCCCCTCAGCCCAGGGGGCGGTGAAAAACTGTTTTTT. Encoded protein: CASTPLSPGGGEKLFF.

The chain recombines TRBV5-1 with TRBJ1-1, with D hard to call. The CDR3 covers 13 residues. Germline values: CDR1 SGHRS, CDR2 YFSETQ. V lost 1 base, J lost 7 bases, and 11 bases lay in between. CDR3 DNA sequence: TGCGCCAGCAGCTTGTTGGTTGGAGTTGAAGCTTTCTTT. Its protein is CASSLLVGVEAFF.

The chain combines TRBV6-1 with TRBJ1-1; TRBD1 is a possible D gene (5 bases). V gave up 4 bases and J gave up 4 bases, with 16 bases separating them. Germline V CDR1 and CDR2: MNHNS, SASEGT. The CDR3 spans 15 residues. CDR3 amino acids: CASSASQGGRTEAFF. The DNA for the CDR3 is TGTGCCAGCAGTGCCTCGCAGGGAGGGCGCACTGAAGCTTTCTTT.

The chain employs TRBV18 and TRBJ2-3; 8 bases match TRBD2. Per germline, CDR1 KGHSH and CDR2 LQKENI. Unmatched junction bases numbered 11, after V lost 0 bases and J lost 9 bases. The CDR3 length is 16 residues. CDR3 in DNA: TGTGCCAGCTCACCACCCCCCGGGAGGGCGGAGGGGACGCAGTATTTT. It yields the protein CASSPPPGRAEGTQYF.

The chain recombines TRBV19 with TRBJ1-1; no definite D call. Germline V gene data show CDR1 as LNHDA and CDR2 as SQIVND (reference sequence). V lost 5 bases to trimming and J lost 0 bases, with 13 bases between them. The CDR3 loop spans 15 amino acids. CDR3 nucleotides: TGTGCCAGTAGTCCCCCGGGCAGGATGAACACTGAAGCTTTCTTT. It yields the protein CASSPPGRMNTEAFF.

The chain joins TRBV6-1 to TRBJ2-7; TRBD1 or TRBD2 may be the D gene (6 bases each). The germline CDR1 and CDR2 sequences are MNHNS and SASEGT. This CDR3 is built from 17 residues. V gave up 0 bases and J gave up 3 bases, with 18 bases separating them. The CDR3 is CASSEAQGGQIFYEQYF. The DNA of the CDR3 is TGTGCCAGCAGTGAAGCCCAAGGGGGGCAAATCTTCTACGAGCAGTACTTC.

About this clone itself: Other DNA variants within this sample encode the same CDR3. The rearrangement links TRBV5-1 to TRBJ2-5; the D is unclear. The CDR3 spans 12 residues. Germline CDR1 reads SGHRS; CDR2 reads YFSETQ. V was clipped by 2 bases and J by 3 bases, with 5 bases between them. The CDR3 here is CASSFNKETQYF. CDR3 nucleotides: TGCGCCAGCAGCTTCAACAAAGAGACCCAGTACTTC.

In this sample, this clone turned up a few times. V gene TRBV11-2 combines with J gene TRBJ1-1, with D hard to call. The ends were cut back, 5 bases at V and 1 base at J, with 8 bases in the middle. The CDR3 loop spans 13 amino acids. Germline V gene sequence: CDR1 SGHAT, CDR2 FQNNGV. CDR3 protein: CASSLFPNTEAFF. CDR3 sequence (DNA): TGTGCCAGCAGCCTATTTCCGAACACTGAAGCTTTCTTT.

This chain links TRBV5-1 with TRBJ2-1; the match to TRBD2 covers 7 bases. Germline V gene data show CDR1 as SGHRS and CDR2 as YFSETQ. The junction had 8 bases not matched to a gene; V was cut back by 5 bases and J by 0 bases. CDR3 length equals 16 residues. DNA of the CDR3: TGCGCCAGCAGACCGCCTGGCGGGAGCTCCTACAATGAGCAGTTCTTC. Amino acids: CASRPPGGSSYNEQFF.

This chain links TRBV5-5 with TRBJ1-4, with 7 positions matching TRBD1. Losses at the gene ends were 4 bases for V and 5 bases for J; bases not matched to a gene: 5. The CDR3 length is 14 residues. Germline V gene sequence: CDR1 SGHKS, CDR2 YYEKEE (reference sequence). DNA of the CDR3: TGTGCCAGCAGCCGGGGACAGACGAATGAAAAACTGTTTTTT. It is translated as CASSRGQTNEKLFF.

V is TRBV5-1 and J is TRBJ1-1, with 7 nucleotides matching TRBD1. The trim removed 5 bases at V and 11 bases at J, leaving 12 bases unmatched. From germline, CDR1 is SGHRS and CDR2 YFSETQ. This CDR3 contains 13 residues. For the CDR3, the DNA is TGCGCCAGCAGTGCCGGACAGGCCGGGGAGGCTTTCTTT. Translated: CASSAGQAGEAFF.

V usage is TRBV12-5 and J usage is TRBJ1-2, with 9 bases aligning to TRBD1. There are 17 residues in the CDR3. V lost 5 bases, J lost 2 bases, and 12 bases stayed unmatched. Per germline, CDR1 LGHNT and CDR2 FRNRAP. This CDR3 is CASGPLAGQGLNYGYTF. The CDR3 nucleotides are TGTGCTAGTGGTCCACTGGCGGGACAGGGCTTAAACTATGGCTACACCTTC. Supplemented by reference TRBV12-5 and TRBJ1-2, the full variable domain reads DARVTQTPRHKVTEMGQEVTMRCQPILGHNTVFWYRQTMMQGLELLAYFRNRAPLDDSGMPKDRFSAEMPDATLATLKIQPSEPRDSAVYFCASGPLAGQGLNYGYTFGSGTRLTVV.

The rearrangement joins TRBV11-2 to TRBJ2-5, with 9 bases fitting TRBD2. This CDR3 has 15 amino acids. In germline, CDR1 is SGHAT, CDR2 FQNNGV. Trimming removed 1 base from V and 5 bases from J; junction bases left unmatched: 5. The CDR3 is CASSLVGGRGETQYF. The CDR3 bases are TGTGCCAGCAGCTTAGTGGGCGGGAGGGGGGAGACCCAGTACTTC.

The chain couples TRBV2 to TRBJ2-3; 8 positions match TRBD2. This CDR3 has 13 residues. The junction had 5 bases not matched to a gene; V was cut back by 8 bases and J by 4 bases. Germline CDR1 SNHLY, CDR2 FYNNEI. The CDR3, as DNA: TGTGCCAGCGGGGGACTAGGTGCAGATACGCAGTATTTT. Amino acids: CASGGLGADTQYF. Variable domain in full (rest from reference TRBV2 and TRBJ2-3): EPEVTQTPSHQVTQMGQEVILRCVPISNHLYFYWYRQILGQKVEFLVSFYNNEISEKSEIFDDQFSVERPDGSNFTLKIRSTKLEDSAMYFCASGGLGADTQYFGPGTRLTVL.

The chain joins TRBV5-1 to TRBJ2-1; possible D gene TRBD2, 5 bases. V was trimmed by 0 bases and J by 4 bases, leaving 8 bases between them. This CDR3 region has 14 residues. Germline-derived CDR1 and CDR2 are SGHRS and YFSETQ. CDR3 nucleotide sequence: TGCGCCAGCAGCTTGGTAGCGTCATACAATGAGCAGTTCTTC. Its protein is CASSLVASYNEQFF.

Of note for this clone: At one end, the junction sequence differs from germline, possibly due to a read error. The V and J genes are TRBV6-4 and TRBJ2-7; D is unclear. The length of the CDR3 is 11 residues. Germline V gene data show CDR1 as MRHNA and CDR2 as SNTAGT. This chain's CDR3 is CARFLSGIGDF. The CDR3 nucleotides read TGTGCCAGATTCTTGAGTGGGATAGGTGACTTC.

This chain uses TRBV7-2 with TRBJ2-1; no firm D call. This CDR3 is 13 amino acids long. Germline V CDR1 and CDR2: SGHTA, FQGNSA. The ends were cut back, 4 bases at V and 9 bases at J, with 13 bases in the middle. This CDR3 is CASSSLNGVEQFF. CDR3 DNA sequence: TGTGCCAGCAGCTCTCTAAACGGTGTTGAGCAGTTCTTC.

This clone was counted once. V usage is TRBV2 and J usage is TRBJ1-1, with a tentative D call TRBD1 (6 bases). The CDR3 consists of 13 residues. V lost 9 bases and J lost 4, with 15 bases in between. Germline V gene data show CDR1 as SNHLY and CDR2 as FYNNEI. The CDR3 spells CASRRTETTEAFF. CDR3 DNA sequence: TGTGCCAGTAGAAGGACAGAGACCACTGAAGCTTTCTTT.

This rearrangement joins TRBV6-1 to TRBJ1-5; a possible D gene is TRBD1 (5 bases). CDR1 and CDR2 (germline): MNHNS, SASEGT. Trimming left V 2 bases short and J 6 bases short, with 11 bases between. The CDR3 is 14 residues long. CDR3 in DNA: TGTGCCAGCAGTGAACAGGGAAGCGGTCAGCCCCAGCATTTT. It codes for CASSEQGSGQPQHF.

CDR3 in DNA: TGTGCCAGCAGCACTGGACCGGACACTGAAGCTTTCTTT. Amino acid sequence: CASSTGPDTEAFF. The rearrangement uses TRBV11-3 and TRBJ1-1; D remains ambiguous. V shed 5 bases and J shed 3 bases, with 10 bases lying between them. This CDR3 spans 13 amino acids. Germline V lookup: CDR1 SGHNT, CDR2 YENEEA.

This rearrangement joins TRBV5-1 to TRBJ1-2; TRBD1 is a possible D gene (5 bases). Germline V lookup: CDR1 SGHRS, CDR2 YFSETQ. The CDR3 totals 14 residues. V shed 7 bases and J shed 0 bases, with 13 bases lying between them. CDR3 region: CASARDVTNYGYTF. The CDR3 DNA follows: TGCGCCAGCGCCCGGGACGTTACTAACTATGGCTACACCTTC. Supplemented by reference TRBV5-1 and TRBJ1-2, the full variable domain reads KAGVTQTPRYLIKTRGQQVTLSCSPISGHRSVSWYQQTPGQGLQFLFEYFSETQRNKGNFPGRFSGRQFSNSRSEMNVSTLELGDSALYLCASARDVTNYGYTFGSGTRLTVV.

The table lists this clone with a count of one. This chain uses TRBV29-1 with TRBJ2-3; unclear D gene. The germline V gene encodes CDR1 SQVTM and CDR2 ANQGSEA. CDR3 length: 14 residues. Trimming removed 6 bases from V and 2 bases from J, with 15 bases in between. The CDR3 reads CSVGPRGPTDTQYF. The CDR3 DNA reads TGCAGCGTCGGACCACGTGGGCCCACAGATACGCAGTATTTT.

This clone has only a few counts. This CDR3 is CAISDWDSNQPQHF. The CDR3 DNA sequence: TGTGCCATCAGCGATTGGGACAGCAATCAGCCCCAGCATTTT. The gene calls are TRBV10-3 and TRBJ1-5, with a tentative D call TRBD1 (5 bases). Germline V CDR1 and CDR2: ENHRY, SYGVKD. CDR3 length equals 14 residues. Trimming pared 6 bases from V and 1 base from J, leaving 10 bases between.

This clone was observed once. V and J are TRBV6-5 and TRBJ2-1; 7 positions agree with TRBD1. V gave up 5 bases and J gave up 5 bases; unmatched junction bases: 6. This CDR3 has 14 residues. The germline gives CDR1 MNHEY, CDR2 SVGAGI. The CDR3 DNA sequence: TGTGCCAGCAGTCGACAGGGAATCGACAATGAGCAGTTCTTC. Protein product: CASSRQGIDNEQFF.

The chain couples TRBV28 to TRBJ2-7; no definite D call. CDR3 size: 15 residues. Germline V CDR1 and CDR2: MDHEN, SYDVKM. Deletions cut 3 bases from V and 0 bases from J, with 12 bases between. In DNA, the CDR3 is TGTGCCAGCAGTTTTGCGTCAGTTAGCTCCTACGAGCAGTACTTC. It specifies CASSFASVSSYEQYF.